The clone carrying this TCR beta chain has only one observation. This entry belongs to a study of control samples from healthy donors and cancer patients. CDR3 length equals 14 residues. Trimming at V came to 5 bases and at J to 4 bases, leaving 5 bases not matched to a gene. Germline values: CDR1 SEHNR, CDR2 FQNEAQ (reference sequence). This table comes from immunoSEQ multiplex PCR, and its TCRdb copy is limited to in-frame clones, with some not included. The table shows about 83,000 clones, with 90% to 95% occurring only once. Sequences were obtained from blood. This clonotype was obtained from a man aged 45-60 years in good health. This chain joins TRBV7-9 and TRBJ1-2; 9 bases are shared with TRBD1. CDR3 loop: CASSEGTGLYGYTF. Written as DNA, the CDR3 is TGTGCCAGCAGCGAAGGGACAGGGCTCTATGGCTACACCTTC.